This TCR beta chain came from a study of T cell responses to AZD1222 COVID-19 vaccine (dated by TCRdb to 2020 to 2023). In the study overall: TCR sequencing was performed for approximately 240 trial participants, of whom about 200 were given two doses of AZD1222 and some 25 were given two doses of MenACWY control vaccine. Trial participants were enrolled into age subgroups of 18-55, 56-69 and 70-plus years, which contained roughly 150, 30 and 60 TCR-sequenced participants, respectively. The investigation overall reported the following: Nearly half of unique spike-specific TCRs reportedly recognized epitopes outside regions mutated in the B.1.351 and B.1.1.7 variants. No day 14 peak-response samples were available, so repertoires were characterized only after the peak T cell response. Vaccine-associated CD4 TCRs spanned the whole spike protein, with dominant responses in regions 160-218 and 743-854. Spike-specific TCR breadth and depth rose significantly after two AZD1222 doses compared with day 0 and with MenACWY recipients. Only six AZD1222 recipients were SARS-CoV-2 seropositive at baseline, limiting conclusions about previously exposed vaccinees. The 56-69-year group was small, and its depth increase did not reach significance, likely because of low power. Participants were mostly white British and included more females than males, and it was suggested by the authors that clonal diversity may have been underestimated.

The CDR3 regions of human TCRbeta chains were subjected to immunosequencing. Under the source paper's analysis protocol: Repertoire TCRs were matched against a reference library of SARS-CoV-2-specific TCRs generated with the MIRA antigen-specificity platform. Breadth meant the fraction of unique TCRs that were SARS-CoV-2-associated, whereas depth meant the fraction of total T cells that were SARS-CoV-2-associated. Each spike-specific TCR was assigned to its reactive spike region and to a CD4 or CD8 class using the MIRA data. Log10-transformed breadth and depth values were compared by one-way ANOVA with Sidak's multiple comparisons tests. Imported from immuneACCESS, the table was reduced by TCRdb to in-frame sequences with V and J called. These copies leave out some clones; in studies compared against another copy, an unresolved V gene accounts for under half, and the cause of the remainder is not known. For V, J and clone size, that table is used; D and trimming come from the DNA. Here the sample has over 130,000 clones; around nine tenths occur a single time. Of the sample, over 8.5% falls within the top ten clones.

As for this clone: No cognate antigen has been identified for it. There are no base qualities to consult, and no much larger clone falls within one base.

CDR1 and CDR2 were assigned from the germline V gene as ENHRY and SYGVKD. V sheds 10 bases and J sheds 2 bases, leaving 11 bases between their ends. Reading from cysteine to phenylalanine, the CDR3 counts 12 amino acids. Only the CDR3 DNA is retained, 36 bases long and in frame from the first base. This specimen's time point label, interpreted: about 28 days (+/-7) after the second vaccine dose. AZD1222 recipients with second doses at about 4 weeks or about 12 weeks were pooled, because spike-specific TCR depth and breadth did not differ between schedules. Vaccinee samples came from UK trials COV001 and COV002, including a single-blind randomized controlled phase 2/3 trial of AZD1222 (ChAdOx1 nCoV-19) in healthy adults. For TCRbeta chain sequencing, PBMC samples from trial participants were taken at day 0 and at day 28 after the second dose.

The sequence links TRBV10-3 to TRBJ2-5; the D gene is perhaps TRBD1, on 6 matching bases. Specimen: peripheral blood, collected 28 days after the second AZD1222 dose. This clonotype originated in an adult who received the AZD1222 COVID-19 vaccine. The CDR3 sequence is CATAGQQETQYF. The nucleotides are TGTGCCACGGCTGGACAGCAAGAGACCCAGTACTTC.